This T cell receptor (beta chain) stems from a study of monozygotic twins with inflammatory bowel disease (dated by TCRdb to the late 2010s). In terms of the full investigation: In total, approximately 28 monozygotic twin pairs made up the full study: 19 Danish pairs, all IBD-discordant, plus nine German pairs, of which four were IBD-concordant and five were IBD-discordant. Each individual had, on average, about 151 000 unique TCRalpha sequences and 181 000 unique TCRbeta sequences available for analysis. The search for disease-associated traits relied mainly on comparing, within discordant pairs, IBD patients with their genetically identical healthy co-twins.

The library was prepared using 5' RACE. For each TCR library, approximately 3,700 ng of total RNA was used. cDNA was synthesized with SMARTScribe reverse transcriptase in eight separate reactions per sample. During cDNA synthesis, template switching introduced unique molecular identifiers that contained a 6-nucleotide sample barcode. Amplification of TCRalpha and TCRbeta cDNA involved two nested PCRs of approximately 16 and 9 cycles, and each PCR was followed by bead purification. Before amplification, the cDNA was both treated with uracil DNA-glycosylase and purified with the QIAquick PCR purification kit. The second PCR added Illumina TruSeq-compatible adapters along with sample-specific barcodes. TapeStation and Qubit were used to check library quality and concentration, and 5 to 5.5 ng of each library was pooled. Sequencing of pooled libraries was carried out on an Illumina HiSeq2500 single-index Rapid Run using 2 x 100 bp reads and custom sequencing primers. For the original study's pipeline: MiGEC version 1.2.6 was used for UMI-based consensus assembly, which corrected PCR and sequencing errors. MiXCR version 2.1.1 handled V(D)J alignment, clonotype assembly and CDR3 extraction. To normalise gene usage, clonotype sharing and MAIT/NKT TCR abundance, the analysis used the top 1000, 10 000 and 20 000 clonotypes per sample. After downsampling to 27 000 UMIs, diversity was calculated as the inverse Simpson index using the vegan R package. Paired Mann-Whitney U tests were applied to discordant twin pairs, and Benjamini-Hochberg correction was used for multiple testing. The reads, reprocessed by TCRdb, yield one row per CDR3 protein sequence and no DNA. TCRdb, not the original authors, processed these V and J calls. This sample's table carries about 110,000 distinct CDR3 sequences. The ten largest clones take up around 12% of the sample.

As for this clonotype: Its target antigen remains unknown.

From each donor, an approximately 2.5 ml peripheral blood sample was drawn into PAXgene tubes and stored at -80 degrees C. Total RNA was isolated from whole blood with the PAXgene blood miRNA kit on an automated QIAcube, without T cell sorting. Peripheral blood from monozygotic twin pairs, either concordant or discordant for inflammatory bowel disease, underwent deep TCRalpha and TCRbeta repertoire profiling that used unique molecular barcoding. Smoking habits were recorded for all twin pairs, and individuals were classified as current, former or never smokers. What the work shows at the level of the full study, not this receptor alone: The results gave no support for a single strong signal or clonotype linked to IBD. A decrease in TCRbeta repertoire diversity, as measured by inverse Simpson index, was observed in IBD patients compared with their healthy co-twins. The analysis was unable to tell different T cell subtypes apart. Background noise and inter-individual variability may have been introduced into the repertoires by the differing immunosuppressive treatments among patients. IBD patients shared fewer clonotypes with other individuals than healthy twins did, most markedly in patients showing signs of disease activity. Concordant and discordant twins showed no difference in repertoire similarity, possibly because of limited statistical power.

The germline V gene (reference sequence) sets CDR1 to LNHDA and CDR2 to SQIVND. The CDR3 spans 16 residues, from the cysteine through the phenylalanine. DNA was not recorded. Rearrangement joined TRBV19 to TRBJ2-4; without DNA, the TCRdb call of TRBD2 cannot be checked. Sequencing input: blood. The TCR sequence derives from a human donor with ulcerative colitis or Crohn's disease, or a healthy co-twin of an affected twin (not recorded which). This receptor has the CDR3 CASSPGLAEPKNIQYF. Outside the CDR3, residues come from the reference TRBV19 and TRBJ2-4 proteins, so the full variable domain is: DGGITQSPKYLFRKEGQNVTLSCEQNLNHDAMYWYRQDPGQGLRLIYYSQIVNDFQKGDIAEGYSVSREKKESFPLTVTSAQKNPTAFYLCASSPGLAEPKNIQYFGAGTRLSVL.